One and the same sample provided the 10 T cell receptor beta chains below, sequenced in a study of technical replicates of blood from a handful of donors. The protocol was immunoSEQ multiplex PCR, while the TCRdb copy is restricted to in-frame clones and leaves out a portion. The sample contains 60,000 or so clones, around 97% of which appear only once. Sequenced material: T cells isolated from PBMCs. These receptors were taken from a human donor in good health.

The chain carries TRBV29-1 and TRBJ2-2; maybe TRBD2 (6 bases). V was shortened by 6 bases and J by 0 bases, with 17 bases between the two germline ends. The CDR3 sequence is 16 residues long. Germline CDR1 reads SQVTM; CDR2 reads ANQGSEA. The CDR3 region is CSVTLRRGTNTGELFF. The DNA of the CDR3 is TGCAGCGTGACCCTCCGGCGGGGCACGAACACCGGGGAGCTGTTTTTT.

This chain uses TRBV5-1 with TRBJ2-3; maybe TRBD2 (5 bases). The CDR3 has 17 residues. Trimming shortened V by 0 bases and J by 3 bases, and 17 bases separated the two germline ends. Germline V CDR1 and CDR2: SGHRS, YFSETQ. Here the CDR3 DNA reads TGCGCCAGCAGCTTGGGCTTCGGGTCCCGGGGAACAGATACGCAGTATTTT. Encoded protein: CASSLGFGSRGTDTQYF.

The chain links TRBV10-3 to TRBJ1-1, with TRBD1 matching over 8 bases. This CDR3 is 14 amino acids long. Unmatched junction bases numbered 7, after V lost 7 bases and J lost 3 bases. Germline CDR1 reads ENHRY; CDR2 reads SYGVKD. CDR3 protein: CAITGGAGDTEAFF. As DNA, the CDR3 is TGTGCCATCACAGGGGGCGCGGGAGACACTGAAGCTTTCTTT.

This sequence joins TRBV9 and TRBJ2-3, with 7 bases aligning to TRBD1. Germline V CDR1 and CDR2: SGDLS, YYNGEE. The CDR3 is 14 residues long. J lost 0 bases, V lost 3 bases, and 1 base had no gene match. The chain's CDR3 is CASSGQGSTDTQYF. CDR3 nucleotides: TGTGCCAGCAGCGGACAGGGAAGCACAGATACGCAGTATTTT.

The rearrangement joins TRBV7-9 to TRBJ2-1; 13 nucleotides align to TRBD2. The germline gives CDR1 SEHNR, CDR2 FQNEAQ (reference sequence). The CDR3 is 15 residues long. Germline trimming cut 3 bases from V and 7 bases from J; bases unmatched to any gene: 3. The CDR3 DNA sequence: TGTGCCAGCAGCTTCACTAGCGGGGGGGCTAATGAGCAGTTCTTC. It encodes CASSFTSGGANEQFF.

The V gene is TRBV13, the J gene TRBJ1-2; 9 nucleotides match TRBD1. The CDR3 runs 17 residues. The germline CDR1 and CDR2 sequences are PRHDT and FYEKMQ (reference sequence). The ends lost 6 bases at V and 4 bases at J; junction bases unmatched: 15. CDR3 loop: CASRLTGQGPLGYGYTF. The CDR3 DNA reads TGTGCCAGCAGGCTGACGGGACAGGGCCCTCTCGGCTATGGCTACACCTTC.

V is TRBV5-1 and J is TRBJ2-1, with 9 nucleotides matching TRBD2. Unmatched junction bases numbered 4, after V lost 5 bases and J lost 4 bases. The CDR3 totals 14 residues. CDR1 SGHRS and CDR2 YFSETQ come from the germline V gene. In DNA form, the CDR3 reads TGCGCCAGCAGTCCTAGCGGGACTTACAATGAGCAGTTCTTC. This codes for CASSPSGTYNEQFF.

The V call is TRBV30, the J call TRBJ1-2, with D tentatively TRBD1 (6 bases). V gave up 8 bases and J gave up 6 bases, with 13 bases separating them. CDR1 is GTSNPN, CDR2 SVGIG, per germline (reference sequence). The CDR3 is 11 amino acids. In DNA form, the CDR3 reads TGTGCCAGAACAGGGCGCGATGGCTACACCTTC. It translates to CARTGRDGYTF.

Only one count was recorded for this clone. This rearrangement joins TRBV27 to TRBJ1-1; 7 bases match TRBD1. This CDR3 region has 13 residues. The V segment lost 5 bases and the J segment 8 bases; nucleotides outside the gene matches: 8. CDR1 is MNHEY, CDR2 SMNVEV, per germline (reference sequence). CDR3 region: CASSPTRQGEAFF. The CDR3 DNA reads TGTGCCAGCAGTCCTACTCGACAGGGAGAAGCTTTCTTT.

V gene TRBV6-1 combines with J gene TRBJ2-7; 10 bases map to TRBD2. Germline V gives CDR1 MNHNS, CDR2 SASEGT. The CDR3 has 17 amino acids. With 3 bases clipped from V and 2 bases from J, the junction kept 10 bases outside the gene matches. The CDR3 loop reads CASSDNLGLAGAYEQYF. CDR3 nucleotides: TGTGCCAGCAGTGATAATTTGGGCCTAGCGGGGGCCTACGAGCAGTACTTC.